This TCR beta chain was obtained from a study of T-cell reconstitution after alpha-beta-depleted transplantation in children. General observations from the study: Certain patients had high TCRbeta diversity at day 60, and it came from recipient T cells and thymic progenitors that survived. Expanded clones from the graft, numbering several hundred, reportedly supplied alpha-beta T cells about two months after transplant. A year post-transplant, T-cell counts and diversity derived mostly from newly produced T cells.

The germline V gene encodes CDR1 SGHRS and CDR2 YFSETQ. V lost 2 bases and J 4 bases, leaving 10 bases between the germline ends. The CDR3 runs 13 residues. Unique molecular identifiers were used in preparing the TCRbeta library. From the PCR reads, TCRdb called clonotypes with MiXCR, one entry per CDR3 protein. The table includes about 980,000 distinct CDR3 sequences, about 31% detected once. A word on this clonotype: Its matching antigen is unknown.

This receptor was obtained from a boy in the first two years of life who had a stem cell transplant for SCID, so the T cells may come from the graft donor. V usage is TRBV5-1 and J usage is TRBJ2-7, with unresolved D. The material sequenced was PBMCs, mostly from graft donor cells, taken 360 days after TCRalphabeta/CD19-depleted stem cell transplant. CDR3 sequence: CASSFSQFYEQYF. CDR3 sequence (DNA): TGCGCCAGCAGCTTTTCCCAGTTTTACGAGCAGTACTTC.